This is a list of T cell receptor beta chains from one sample in a study of CXCR3-negative and CXCR3-positive naive CD8 T cells. TCRdb re-called the 5' RACE reads; every CDR3 protein appears as one record, without DNA. The sample table sets out under 50,000 distinct CDR3 sequences. The specimen sequenced was naive CXCR3- CD8+ T cells from blood. These receptor sequences come from a human donor in good health. Some clones in this sample may be carry-over from other donors' samples. Both conserved end residues are part of each CDR3. Size values are once, few and many counts, or a class for expanded clones, and some rows have none.

abundance: -; j_gene: TRBJ2-5; v_gene: TRBV3-1; CDR3aa: CASSQDDTRQETQYF
abundance: -; j_gene: TRBJ2-3; v_gene: TRBV7-3; CDR3aa: CASSSSFGRQSTDTQYF
abundance: -; j_gene: TRBJ2-1; v_gene: TRBV12-3/TRBV12-4; CDR3aa: CASSLGLGTGPGAYNEQFF
abundance: -; j_gene: TRBJ2-5; v_gene: TRBV9; CDR3aa: CASSLSGYQETQYF
abundance: -; j_gene: TRBJ1-1; v_gene: TRBV20-1; CDR3aa: CSAKAGDTEAFF
abundance: -; j_gene: TRBJ2-3; v_gene: TRBV12-3/TRBV12-4; CDR3aa: CASSPLGRGEGDTQYF
abundance: -; j_gene: TRBJ2-1; v_gene: TRBV20-1; CDR3aa: CSAAWPEALVNEQFF
abundance: -; j_gene: TRBJ2-7; v_gene: TRBV9; CDR3aa: CASSVAGAHEQYF
abundance: -; j_gene: TRBJ2-5; v_gene: TRBV6-6; CDR3aa: CASTLRDSPMKTQYF
abundance: -; j_gene: TRBJ2-1; v_gene: TRBV27; CDR3aa: CASSPAPTGHNEQFF
abundance: -; j_gene: TRBJ2-7; v_gene: TRBV29-1; CDR3aa: CSVAPKRSSYEQYF
abundance: -; j_gene: TRBJ2-1; v_gene: TRBV29-1; CDR3aa: CSGRRGYNEQFF
abundance: -; j_gene: TRBJ2-7; v_gene: TRBV12-3/TRBV12-4; CDR3aa: CASSFGGEQYF
abundance: -; j_gene: TRBJ2-7; v_gene: TRBV7-2; CDR3aa: CASSTPPGGPSYEQYF
abundance: medium-sized; j_gene: TRBJ2-5; v_gene: TRBV7-7; CDR3aa: CASSPRPGYQETQYF
abundance: -; j_gene: TRBJ2-7; v_gene: TRBV5-1; CDR3aa: CASSLDTSYEQYF
abundance: -; j_gene: TRBJ2-7; v_gene: TRBV29-1; CDR3aa: CSVNEAGNYYEQYF
abundance: -; j_gene: TRBJ2-7; v_gene: TRBV25-1; CDR3aa: CASSEGTGFYEQYF
abundance: -; j_gene: TRBJ1-4; v_gene: TRBV29-1; CDR3aa: CSVEVRAGEKLFF
abundance: -; j_gene: TRBJ2-1; v_gene: TRBV7-6; CDR3aa: CASSFSVGTNSYNEQFF
abundance: -; j_gene: TRBJ1-2; v_gene: TRBV4-2; CDR3aa: CASSQDRGPDGYTF
abundance: -; j_gene: TRBJ2-5; v_gene: TRBV29-1; CDR3aa: CSVEATGPETQYF
abundance: -; j_gene: TRBJ2-1; v_gene: TRBV20-1; CDR3aa: CSADTSGRVRSHEQFF
abundance: -; j_gene: TRBJ1-1; v_gene: TRBV27; CDR3aa: CASSFRIANGLVTEAFF
abundance: -; j_gene: TRBJ2-3; v_gene: TRBV29-1; CDR3aa: CSRRNGGRTDTQYF
abundance: -; j_gene: TRBJ2-5; v_gene: TRBV11-1; CDR3aa: CASRHRGWETQYF
abundance: -; j_gene: TRBJ2-1; v_gene: TRBV20-1; CDR3aa: CSASGLAGRTSSYNEQFF
abundance: -; j_gene: TRBJ2-4; v_gene: TRBV5-8; CDR3aa: CASSPRTARYTTF
abundance: -; j_gene: TRBJ2-1; v_gene: TRBV20-1; CDR3aa: CSARDRGAAFSYNEQFF
abundance: -; j_gene: TRBJ1-2; v_gene: TRBV14; CDR3aa: CASSQMGRGGYTF
abundance: -; j_gene: TRBJ1-6; v_gene: TRBV5-8; CDR3aa: CASSFPGQGARSPLHF
abundance: -; j_gene: TRBJ2-7; v_gene: TRBV7-2; CDR3aa: CASSSGGGGTYEQYF
abundance: -; j_gene: TRBJ2-3; v_gene: TRBV21-1; CDR3aa: CASGAGVFPLCGTDTQYF
abundance: -; j_gene: TRBJ2-1; v_gene: TRBV20-1; CDR3aa: CSAKDWSSYNEQFF
abundance: medium-sized; j_gene: TRBJ2-2; v_gene: TRBV29-1; CDR3aa: CSVGLAGGLTGELFF
abundance: -; j_gene: TRBJ1-1; v_gene: TRBV20-1; CDR3aa: CSARVWTENTEAFF
abundance: -; j_gene: TRBJ1-5; v_gene: TRBV5-1; CDR3aa: CASSLALGDQPQHF
abundance: -; j_gene: TRBJ2-1; v_gene: TRBV28; CDR3aa: CASSELDEQFF
abundance: -; j_gene: TRBJ2-1; v_gene: TRBV7-6; CDR3aa: CASSPSSGGDNEQFF
abundance: -; j_gene: TRBJ2-5; v_gene: TRBV20-1; CDR3aa: CSATSGDGSKETQYF
abundance: -; j_gene: TRBJ1-2; v_gene: TRBV7-9; CDR3aa: CASIPLPGGQGDKYGYTF
abundance: medium-sized; j_gene: TRBJ2-7; v_gene: TRBV29-1; CDR3aa: CSVAKGTGQGYEQYF
abundance: -; j_gene: TRBJ2-1; v_gene: TRBV29-1; CDR3aa: CSVEVASSYNEQFF
abundance: -; j_gene: TRBJ2-2; v_gene: TRBV27; CDR3aa: CASSFPQGLSTGELFF
abundance: -; j_gene: TRBJ2-6; v_gene: TRBV29-1; CDR3aa: CSVIAKGQGFGANVLTF
abundance: -; j_gene: TRBJ2-1; v_gene: TRBV27; CDR3aa: CASSLGLPRGNEQFF
abundance: -; j_gene: TRBJ2-1; v_gene: TRBV6-5; CDR3aa: CASSSGDEQFF
abundance: -; j_gene: TRBJ2-7; v_gene: TRBV5-6; CDR3aa: CASSLAGRDGYYEQYF
abundance: -; j_gene: TRBJ2-1; v_gene: TRBV29-1; CDR3aa: CSVEGQGIYNEQFF
abundance: -; j_gene: TRBJ2-3; v_gene: TRBV29-1; CDR3aa: CSARSEGGNTDTQYF
abundance: -; j_gene: TRBJ2-3; v_gene: TRBV29-1; CDR3aa: CSVYPGTLGQFRSDTQYF
abundance: -; j_gene: TRBJ2-3; v_gene: TRBV12-3/TRBV12-4; CDR3aa: CASSPELAGDITDTQYF
abundance: -; j_gene: TRBJ2-2; v_gene: TRBV29-1; CDR3aa: CSVSPSGGENTGELFF
abundance: -; j_gene: TRBJ2-7; v_gene: TRBV5-1; CDR3aa: CASSLFGASYEQYF
abundance: -; j_gene: TRBJ1-4; v_gene: TRBV4-3; CDR3aa: CASSQVGIRTGDEKLFF
abundance: -; j_gene: TRBJ2-2; v_gene: TRBV24-1; CDR3aa: CATSDLVAGTNTGELFF
abundance: -; j_gene: TRBJ1-4; v_gene: TRBV10-3; CDR3aa: CAISRDSGEKLFF
abundance: -; j_gene: TRBJ2-3; v_gene: TRBV28; CDR3aa: CASSFRDFSTDTQYF
abundance: -; j_gene: TRBJ2-2; v_gene: TRBV5-1; CDR3aa: CASTPENTGELFF